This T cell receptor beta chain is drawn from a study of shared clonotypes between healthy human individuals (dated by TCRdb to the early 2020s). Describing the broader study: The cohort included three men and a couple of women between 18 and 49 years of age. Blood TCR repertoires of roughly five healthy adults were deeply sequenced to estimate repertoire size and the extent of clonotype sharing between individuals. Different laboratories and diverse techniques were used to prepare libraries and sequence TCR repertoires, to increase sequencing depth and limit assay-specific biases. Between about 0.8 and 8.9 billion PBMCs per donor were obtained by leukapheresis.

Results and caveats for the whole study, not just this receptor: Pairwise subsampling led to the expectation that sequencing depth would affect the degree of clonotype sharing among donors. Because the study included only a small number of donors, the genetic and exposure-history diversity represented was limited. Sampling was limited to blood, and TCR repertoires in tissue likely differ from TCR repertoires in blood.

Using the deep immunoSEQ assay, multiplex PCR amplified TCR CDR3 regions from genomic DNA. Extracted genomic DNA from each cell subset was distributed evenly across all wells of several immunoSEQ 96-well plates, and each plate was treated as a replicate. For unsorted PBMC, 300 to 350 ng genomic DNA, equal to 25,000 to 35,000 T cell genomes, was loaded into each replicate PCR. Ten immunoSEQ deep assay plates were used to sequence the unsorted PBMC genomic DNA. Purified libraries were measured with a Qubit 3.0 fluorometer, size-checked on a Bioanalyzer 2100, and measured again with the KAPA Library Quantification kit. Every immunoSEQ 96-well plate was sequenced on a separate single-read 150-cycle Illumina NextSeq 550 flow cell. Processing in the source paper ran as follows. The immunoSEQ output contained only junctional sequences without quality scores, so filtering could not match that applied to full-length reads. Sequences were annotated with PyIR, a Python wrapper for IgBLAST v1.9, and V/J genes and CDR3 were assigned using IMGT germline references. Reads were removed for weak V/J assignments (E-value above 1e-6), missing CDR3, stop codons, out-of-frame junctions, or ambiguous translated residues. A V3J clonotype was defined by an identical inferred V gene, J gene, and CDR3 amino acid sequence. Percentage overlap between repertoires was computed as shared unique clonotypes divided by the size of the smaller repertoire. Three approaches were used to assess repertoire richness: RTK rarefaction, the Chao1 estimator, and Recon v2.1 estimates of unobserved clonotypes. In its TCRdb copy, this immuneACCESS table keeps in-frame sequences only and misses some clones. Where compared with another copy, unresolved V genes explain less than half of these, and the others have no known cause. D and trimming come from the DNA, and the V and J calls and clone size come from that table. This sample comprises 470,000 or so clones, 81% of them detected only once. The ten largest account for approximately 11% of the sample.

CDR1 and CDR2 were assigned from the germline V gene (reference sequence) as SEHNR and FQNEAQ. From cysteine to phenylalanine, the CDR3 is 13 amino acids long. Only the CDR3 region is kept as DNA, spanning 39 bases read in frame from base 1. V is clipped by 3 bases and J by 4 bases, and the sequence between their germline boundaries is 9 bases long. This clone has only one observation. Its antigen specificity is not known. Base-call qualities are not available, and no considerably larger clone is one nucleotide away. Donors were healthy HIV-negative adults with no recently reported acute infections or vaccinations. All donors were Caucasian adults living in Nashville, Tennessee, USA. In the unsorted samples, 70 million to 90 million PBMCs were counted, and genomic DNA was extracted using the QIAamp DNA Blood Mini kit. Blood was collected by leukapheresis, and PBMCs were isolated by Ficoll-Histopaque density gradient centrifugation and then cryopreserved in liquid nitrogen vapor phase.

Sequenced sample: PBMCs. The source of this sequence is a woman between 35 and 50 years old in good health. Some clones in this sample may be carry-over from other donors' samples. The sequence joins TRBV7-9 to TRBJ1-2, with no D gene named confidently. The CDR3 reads CASSFSAAYGYTF. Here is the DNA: TGTGCCAGCAGCTTCTCGGCAGCCTATGGCTACACCTTC.